The next 7 T cell receptor beta chains were all read from a single sample in a study of graft-versus-host responses after intestinal transplantation (TCRdb year 2021). This specimen's time point label, interpreted: postoperative day 105 after intestinal transplantation (dayNNNN = postoperative day). Receptor libraries were prepared by the immunoSEQ multiplex PCR assay. The clones in this table, taken by TCRdb from immuneACCESS, are in-frame only. Not every clone is retained; where verified, under half of the shortfall comes from an unresolved V gene, and the cause of the rest is unknown. For this sample the table gives over 9,000 clones, of which roughly 90% were detected only once. Roughly 3.5% of the sample rests with the top ten. The sample here was PBMCs, taken 105 days after intestinal transplantation. The source is a human patient who received an intestinal transplant, so some T cells may come from the graft donor.

The chain employs TRBV30 and TRBJ2-1; D uncertain. CDR3 length equals 13 residues. Germline lookup yields CDR1 GTSNPN and CDR2 SVGIG (reference sequence). Trimming took off 2 bases at V and 3 bases at J, with 8 bases between the two ends. CDR3 residues: CAWSKGFYNEQFF. The CDR3 nucleotides are TGTGCCTGGAGTAAGGGTTTCTACAATGAGCAGTTCTTC.

The rearrangement joins TRBV9 to TRBJ2-3; a possible D gene is TRBD1 (6 bases). This CDR3 region has 15 residues. Germline V gives CDR1 SGDLS, CDR2 YYNGEE. Trimming cost V 0 bases and J 1 base, with 9 bases left between them. CDR3 DNA: TGTGCCAGCAGCGTAGTGGGGGCCGGCACAGATACGCAGTATTTT. Translation gives CASSVVGAGTDTQYF.

The chain employs TRBV14 and TRBJ2-2, with 10 positions matching TRBD2. In germline, CDR1 is SGHDN, CDR2 FVKESK. The CDR3 length is 15 residues. J gave up 9 bases and V 0 bases, and 4 bases lay outside the gene matches. CDR3 residues: CASSQESSGSRELFF. CDR3 nucleotide sequence: TGTGCCAGCAGCCAAGAATCTAGCGGGAGTCGGGAGCTGTTTTTT.

The chain uses TRBV6-6 and TRBJ2-1, with 13 nucleotides matching TRBD2. Germline loops: CDR1 MNHNY, CDR2 SVGAGI (reference sequence). Trimming took 2 bases from V and 7 from J; bases not matched to a gene: 2. There are 15 residues in the CDR3. In DNA form, the CDR3 reads TGTGCCAGCAGTTACGGGACTAGCGGGACTAATGAGCAGTTCTTC. Its protein product is CASSYGTSGTNEQFF.

The CDR3 loop reads CASSLSRDNEQFF. For the CDR3, the DNA is TGTGCCAGCAGTTTATCCCGGGATAATGAGCAGTTCTTC. This chain connects TRBV27 to TRBJ2-1; a possible D gene is TRBD2 (5 bases). V was trimmed by 0 bases and J by 7 bases, leaving 7 bases between them. CDR3 length equals 13 residues. Looked up from germline, CDR1 is MNHEY and CDR2 is SMNVEV (reference sequence).

The CDR3 DNA reads as TGTGCAAGTCGCTCGGGACTCCCGGAGACCCAGTACTTC. Protein product: CASRSGLPETQYF. The rearrangement links TRBV12-2 to TRBJ2-5; the table's D call, TRBD2, has no DNA check behind it. TRBV12-2 is a listed pseudogene. The CDR3 runs 13 residues.

The chain carries TRBV2 and TRBJ2-3, with 12 bases that match TRBD2. V shed 6 bases, J shed 6 bases, and the junction held 13 bases outside the gene matches. Germline-derived CDR1 and CDR2 are SNHLY and FYNNEI. This CDR3 has 17 amino acids. In DNA form, the CDR3 reads TGTGCCAGCAGCTCACTAGCGGGGGGCCCCCCGGCGGATACGCAGTATTTT. Its translation is CASSSLAGGPPADTQYF.